This section outlines one T cell receptor beta chain sequence together with its context. Its specific antigen is unknown. Nothing much larger sits one base from this clone, and base qualities are not available. Libraries were made using RT-PCR. TCRdb records Illumina HiSeq 2500 as the sequencer. In-frame beta chains were kept once TCRdb had trimmed the public reads at Q25 with fastp and called clones with MiXCR. Rows are unified per CDR3 protein, each entry keeping the most common DNA and genes. The sample table holds about 500,000 distinct CDR3 sequences, of which approximately 16% were seen once. The ten largest make up 2.5% to 3.5% of the sample. CDR1 and CDR2, per the germline V gene, are SQVTM and ANQGSEA. V was cut back by 7 bases and J by 4 bases, leaving a gap of 16 bases between them. Inclusive of the bounding cysteine and phenylalanine, the CDR3 is 13 residues long. The CDR3 DNA has 39 bases and is translated from base 1.

The data are from a study of response to subunit inactivated influenza vaccine (dated by TCRdb to 2017 to 2018). Concerning the study at large: Deep quantitative profiling of the T cell receptor repertoire was used in the study to follow responses to a trivalent subunit inactivated influenza vaccine.

The paper as a whole reports these results and caveats: The authors suggested that each seasonal influenza vaccination may recruit only a limited number of new T cells.

The TCR was taken from a man between 50 and 69 years old who received an inactivated influenza vaccine. Donor details come from another sample of the same person, matched by shared clones. Here the chain combines TRBV29-1 and TRBJ1-1; possibly the D gene is TRBD1, per 6 matching bases. This specimen consisted of CD4+ T cells sorted from PBMCs, obtained 23 to 25 months after vaccination. The CDR3 protein is CSAGGREGTEAFF. In nucleotide form, the sequence is TGCAGCGCGGGGGGCAGGGAAGGCACTGAAGCTTTCTTT.